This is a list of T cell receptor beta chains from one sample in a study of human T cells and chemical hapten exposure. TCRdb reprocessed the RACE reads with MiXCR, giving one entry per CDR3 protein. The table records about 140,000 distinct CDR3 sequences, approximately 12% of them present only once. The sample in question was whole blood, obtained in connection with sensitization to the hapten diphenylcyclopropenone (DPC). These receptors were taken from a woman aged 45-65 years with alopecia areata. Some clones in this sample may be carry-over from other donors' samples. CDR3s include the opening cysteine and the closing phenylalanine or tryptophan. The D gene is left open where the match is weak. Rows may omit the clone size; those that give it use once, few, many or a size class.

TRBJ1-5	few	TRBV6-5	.	CASSLDGVLNQPQHF	TGTGCCAGCAGTCTTGATGGGGTCCTCAATCAGCCCCAGCATTTT
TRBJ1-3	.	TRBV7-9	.	CASSLGSTGNTIYF	TGTGCCAGCAGCTTAGGAAGCACTGGAAACACCATATATTTT
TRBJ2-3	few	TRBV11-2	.	CASTQQLARGQYF	TGTGCCAGCACCCAGCAGCTAGCCCGGGGGCAGTATTTT
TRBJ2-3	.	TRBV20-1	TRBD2	CSALPTSGSLDTQYF	TGCAGTGCTCTTCCGACTAGCGGGAGTCTCGATACGCAGTATTTT
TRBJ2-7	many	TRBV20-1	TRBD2	CSASGWASGRSYEQYF	TGCAGTGCTAGCGGGTGGGCTAGCGGGAGGTCCTACGAGCAGTACTTC
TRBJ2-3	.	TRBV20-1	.	CSAREYVGVSTDTQYF	TGCAGTGCTAGGGAATACGTGGGGGTTAGCACAGATACGCAGTATTTT
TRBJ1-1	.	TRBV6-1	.	CASSAKGDTEAFF	TGTGCCAGCAGTGCAAAAGGGGACACTGAAGCTTTCTTT
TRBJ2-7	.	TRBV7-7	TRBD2	CASSLTAGNYEQYF	TGTGCTAGCAGCTTAACAGCGGGAAACTACGAGCAGTACTTC
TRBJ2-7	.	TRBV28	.	CASFGVGGEQYF	TGTGCCAGCTTTGGAGTCGGGGGCGAGCAGTACTTC
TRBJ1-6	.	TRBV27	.	CATRQGNSPLHF	TGTGCCACTAGGCAGGGTAATTCACCCCTCCACTTT
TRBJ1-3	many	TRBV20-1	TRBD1	CSARRQGSGNTIYF	TGCAGTGCTAGGCGACAGGGCTCTGGAAACACCATATATTTT
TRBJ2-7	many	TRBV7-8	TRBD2	CASRPTGRASYEQYF	TGTGCCAGCAGACCAACCGGGAGGGCTTCCTACGAGCAGTACTTC
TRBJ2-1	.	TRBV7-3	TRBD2	CASSLRTSGIGGNEQFF	TGTGCCAGCAGCCTGAGAACTAGCGGGATAGGGGGAAATGAGCAGTTCTTC
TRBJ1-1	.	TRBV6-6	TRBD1	CASSSTGGNTEAFF	TGTGCCAGCAGTTCCACAGGGGGGAACACTGAAGCTTTCTTT
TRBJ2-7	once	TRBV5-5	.	CASSLFLTSSYEQYF	TGTGCCAGCAGCTTGTTTCTCACGAGCTCCTACGAGCAGTACTTC
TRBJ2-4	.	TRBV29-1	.	CSARDTASNIQYF	TGCAGCGCCCGGGACACGGCCAGTAACATTCAGTACTTC
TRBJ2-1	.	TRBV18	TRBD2	CASSPRLAQTTYNEQFF	TGTGCCAGCTCACCGAGACTAGCGCAGACGACCTACAATGAGCAGTTCTTC
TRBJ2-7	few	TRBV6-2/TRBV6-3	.	CASSPFSGLRLEQYF	TGTGCCAGCAGTCCCTTTTCAGGACTCCGCCTCGAGCAGTACTTC
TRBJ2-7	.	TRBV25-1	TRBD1	CASGDGTVSYEQYF	TGTGCCAGCGGAGACGGGACAGTCTCCTACGAGCAGTACTTC
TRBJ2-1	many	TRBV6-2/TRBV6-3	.	CASIPGWGRHEQFF	TGTGCCAGCATCCCGGGGTGGGGGAGGCATGAGCAGTTCTTC
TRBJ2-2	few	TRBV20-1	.	CSAPPAGPNTGELFF	TGCAGTGCTCCACCGGCGGGACCGAACACCGGGGAGCTGTTTTTT
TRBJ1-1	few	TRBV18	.	CASSPTISEAFF	TGTGCCAGCTCCCCCACCATCAGTGAAGCTTTCTTT
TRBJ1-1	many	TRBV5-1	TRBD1	CASSTDRGSNTEAFF	TGCGCCAGCAGCACGGACAGGGGGAGCAACACTGAAGCTTTCTTT
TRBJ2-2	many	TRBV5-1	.	CASSRSAGVATGELFF	TGCGCCAGCAGCCGTTCCGCCGGTGTCGCCACCGGGGAGCTGTTTTTT
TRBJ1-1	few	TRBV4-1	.	CASSQSGTFNTEAFF	TGCGCCAGCAGCCAAAGCGGGACATTTAACACTGAAGCTTTCTTT
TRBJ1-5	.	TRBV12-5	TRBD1	CASGSTTGASNQPQHF	TGTGCTAGTGGTTCTACGACAGGGGCGAGCAATCAGCCCCAGCATTTT
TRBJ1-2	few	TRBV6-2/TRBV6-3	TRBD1	CASRGQGFNYGYTF	TGTGCCAGCAGGGGACAGGGATTCAACTATGGCTACACCTTC
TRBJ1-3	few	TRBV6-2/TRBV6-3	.	CASSLGTTGNTIYF	TGTGCCAGCAGTCTTGGGACAACTGGAAACACCATATATTTT
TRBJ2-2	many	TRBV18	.	CASSPKAGTGELFF	TGTGCCAGCTCACCTAAGGCGGGCACCGGGGAGCTGTTTTTT
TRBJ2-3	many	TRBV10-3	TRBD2	CAISDAGLAGVTQYF	TGTGCCATCAGTGACGCGGGACTAGCGGGAGTTACGCAGTATTTT
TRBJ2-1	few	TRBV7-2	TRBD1	CASSGGTGDEQFF	TGTGCCAGCAGCGGCGGGACAGGGGATGAGCAGTTCTTC
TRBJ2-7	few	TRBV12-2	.	CASRLADRPTYEQYF	TGTGCAAGTCGCTTAGCGGACAGGCCGACCTACGAGCAGTACTTC
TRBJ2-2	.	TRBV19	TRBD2	CAGSNRLAGSTGELFF	TGTGCCGGGTCCAACCGACTAGCGGGATCCACCGGGGAGCTGTTTTTT
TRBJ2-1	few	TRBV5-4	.	CASSSDPSSYNEQFF	TGTGCCAGCAGCTCTGACCCCAGCTCCTACAATGAGCAGTTCTTC
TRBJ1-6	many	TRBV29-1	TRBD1	CSVRTGGKSPLHF	TGCAGCGTACGGACAGGGGGCAAATCACCCCTCCACTTT
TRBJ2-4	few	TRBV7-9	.	CASSPSQALIQYF	TGTGCCAGCAGCCCGTCCCAGGCCCTCATTCAGTACTTC
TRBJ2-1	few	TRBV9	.	CASSVGGPADNEQFF	TGTGCCAGCAGCGTAGGGGGTCCCGCGGACAATGAGCAGTTCTTC
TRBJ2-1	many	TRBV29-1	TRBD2	CSHPLVGGRGNEQFF	TGCAGCCACCCTCTGGTGGGCGGGAGAGGTAATGAGCAGTTCTTC
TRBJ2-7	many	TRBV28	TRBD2	CASSLGSSGRARDEQYF	TGTGCCAGCAGTTTAGGTAGTAGCGGGAGGGCCCGGGACGAGCAGTACTTC
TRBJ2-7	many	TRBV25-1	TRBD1	CASNTGQGYEQYF	TGTGCCAGCAACACGGGACAGGGTTACGAGCAGTACTTC
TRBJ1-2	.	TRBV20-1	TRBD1	CSVGDRGGYTF	TGCAGTGTCGGGGACAGGGGTGGCTACACCTTC
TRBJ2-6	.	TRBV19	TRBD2	CASSILAGGGANVLTF	TGTGCCAGTAGTATACTAGCGGGAGGTGGGGCCAACGTCCTGACTTTC
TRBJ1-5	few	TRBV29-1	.	CSVQSTAADNQPQHF	TGCAGCGTTCAGTCAACGGCCGCCGATAATCAGCCCCAGCATTTT
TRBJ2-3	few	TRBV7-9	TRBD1	CASSPGQGLSTDTQYF	TGTGCCAGCAGCCCGGGACAGGGGTTGAGCACAGATACGCAGTATTTT